A single sample is the source of the 21 T cell receptor beta chains below, sequenced in a study of blood T cell repertoires in COVID-19. Repertoires were generated with immunoSEQ multiplex PCR, while TCRdb's copy carries only in-frame clones and drops some. The sample consists of roughly 200,000 clones, 75% to 90% of them appearing once. Source material: PBMCs or T cells enriched from blood (not recorded which). These TCRs come from a man aged 35 to 55 who had recovered from COVID-19.

The chain has TRBV14 and TRBJ2-2, with no clear D. Deletions cut 6 bases from V and 7 bases from J, with 6 bases between. CDR1 SGHDN and CDR2 FVKESK come from the germline V gene. The CDR3 covers 11 residues. The CDR3 is CASRLGGELFF. The CDR3 region has the DNA TGTGCCAGCAGACTTGGCGGGGAGCTGTTTTTT.

Only one count was recorded for this clone. The chain carries TRBV2 and TRBJ2-2; D unclear. The V end lost 2 bases, the J end lost 4 bases, and 14 bases lay between the germline ends. Germline CDR1 and CDR2: SNHLY and FYNNEI. This CDR3 has 16 residues. CDR3 nucleotide sequence: TGTGCCAGCAGTGAATTTTTCAAAGCGAGCACCGGGGAGCTGTTTTTT. This sequence encodes CASSEFFKASTGELFF.

The chain is built from TRBV12-3 or TRBV12-4 and TRBJ2-7, with TRBD1 matching 8 bases. The junction had 5 bases not matched to a gene; V was cut back by 6 bases and J by 4 bases. The CDR3 consists of 13 residues. For the CDR3, the DNA is TGTGCCAGCAGCCCGACAGGGGAATACGAGCAGTACTTC. The encoded protein is CASSPTGEYEQYF.

The genes are TRBV15 and TRBJ2-1, with 9 bases lining up with TRBD2. The CDR3 has 16 residues. V gave up 5 bases and J gave up 7 bases; unmatched junction bases: 12. The germline gives CDR1 LNHNV, CDR2 YYDKDF (reference sequence). The CDR3 DNA reads as TGTGCCACCAGCCCCGGGGTAGCGGGAGTCCGGAATGAGCAGTTCTTC. Protein product: CATSPGVAGVRNEQFF.

V gene TRBV28 combines with J gene TRBJ2-5, with TRBD1 matching 8 bases. This CDR3 is built from 14 residues. Germline V gene lookup returns CDR1 MDHEN and CDR2 SYDVKM. J was trimmed by 4 bases and V by 7 bases; bases with no gene match: 8. The CDR3 here is CASTAWTGSETQYF. In DNA, the CDR3 is TGTGCCAGCACCGCCTGGACAGGGTCAGAGACCCAGTACTTC.

The V call is TRBV19, the J call TRBJ1-1, with D perhaps TRBD1 (5 bases). This CDR3 region has 13 residues. Germline V gene sequence: CDR1 LNHDA, CDR2 SQIVND (reference sequence). Deletions cut 7 bases from V and 3 bases from J, with 12 bases between. The CDR3 DNA reads TGTGCCAGTACCGGAAGGGGCCACACTGAAGCTTTCTTT. Translation gives CASTGRGHTEAFF.

This clone came up a few times. The chain recombines TRBV10-2 with TRBJ1-2; a weak D match, TRBD1 (6 bases). The CDR3 has 12 amino acids. The V end was cut by 8 bases, the J end by 4 bases, with 11 bases between. Germline assignment: CDR1 WSHSY and CDR2 SAAADI. The CDR3 reads CASQTDSYGYTF. The CDR3 bases are TGCGCCAGCCAAACGGACAGCTATGGCTACACCTTC.

The chain has TRBV27 and TRBJ1-2; D possibly corresponds to TRBD1 (5 bases). CDR1 is MNHEY, CDR2 SMNVEV, per germline (reference sequence). Between the trimmed V and J ends, which lost 5 bases and 8 bases, there was a span of 15 bases. CDR3 length: 13 residues. The CDR3 here is CASSLPGFEGYTF. The CDR3, as DNA: TGTGCCAGCAGTCTCCCAGGGTTTGAGGGCTACACCTTC.

V and J are TRBV7-8 and TRBJ1-2; weak D call: TRBD1 (5 bases). Per the germline V gene, CDR1 is SGHVS and CDR2 is FQNEAQ. This CDR3 has 15 amino acids. The V and J ends lost 1 base and 0 bases respectively, with 9 bases between them. CDR3 in DNA: TGTGCCAGCAGCTTAGGGACACCGGCTAACTATGGCTACACCTTC. It encodes CASSLGTPANYGYTF.

J is TRBJ2-5 and V is TRBV9, with D possibly matching TRBD2 (5 bases). V was cut by 0 bases and J by 4 bases, with 13 bases left in between. Germline-derived CDR1 and CDR2 are SGDLS and YYNGEE. CDR3 length: 15 residues. As DNA, the CDR3 is TGTGCCAGCAGCGTAGGAACCCTAGGAGGAGAGACCCAGTACTTC. Encoded protein: CASSVGTLGGETQYF. The variable domain in full, with the rest retrieved from reference TRBV9 and TRBJ2-5, is DSGVTQTPKHLITATGQRVTLRCSPRSGDLSVYWYQQSLDQGLQFLIQYYNGEERAKGNILERFSAQQFPDLHSELNLSSLELGDSALYFCASSVGTLGGETQYFGPGTRLLVL.

J is TRBJ2-3 and V is TRBV10-1; D is possibly TRBD2 (7 bases). The CDR3 is 15 residues long. With 4 bases removed from V and 4 bases from J, the gap between germline ends came to 15 bases. The germline CDR1 and CDR2 sequences are WNHNN and SYGVQD (reference sequence). CDR3 coding DNA: TGCGCCAGCAGTGTTGCAGGGGCGGGGGCAGATACGCAGTATTTT. The encoded protein is CASSVAGAGADTQYF.

This clone was recorded once. This sequence joins TRBV30 and TRBJ1-2; 8 nucleotides match TRBD1. CDR1 is GTSNPN and CDR2 is SVGIG in the germline V gene (reference sequence). The CDR3 has 15 amino acids. The junction had 8 bases not matched to a gene; V was cut back by 3 bases and J by 2 bases. The CDR3 bases are TGTGCCTGGAGCTTACGGACAGGGTGGAACTATGGCTACACCTTC. Its protein product is CAWSLRTGWNYGYTF.

The genes are TRBV11-3 and TRBJ2-3, with a possible D match to TRBD2 (7 bases). The V gene's germline CDR1 is SGHNT and CDR2 YENEEA. Trimming left V 5 bases short and J 2 bases short, with 17 bases between. CDR3 size: 16 residues. In DNA, the CDR3 is TGTGCCAGCAGCCCCCGGAGGGGGGGCGACACAGATACGCAGTATTTT. This gives the protein CASSPRRGGDTDTQYF.

The J gene is TRBJ2-2, the V gene TRBV5-1; tentative D call: TRBD2 (6 bases). The V end lost 0 bases, the J end lost 6 bases, and 12 bases lay between the germline ends. The CDR3 extends over 15 amino acids. Germline assignment: CDR1 SGHRS and CDR2 YFSETQ. The CDR3 bases are TGCGCCAGCAGCTTGGGCGGGAAGTCGTCCGGGGAGCTGTTTTTT. Amino acids: CASSLGGKSSGELFF.

The chain uses TRBV20-1 and TRBJ1-5; 8 positions match TRBD1. The trim removed 3 bases at V and 5 bases at J, leaving 9 bases unmatched. Germline lookup yields CDR1 DFQATT and CDR2 SNEGSKA (reference sequence). This CDR3 region has 15 residues. CDR3 coding DNA: TGCAGTGCTAGTCGGACAGGGTCGTTGGATCAGCCCCAGCATTTT. Its translation: CSASRTGSLDQPQHF.

This clone was seen once. The chain uses TRBV30 and TRBJ1-1; possible D gene TRBD1, 6 bases. The CDR3 totals 15 residues. Between the trimmed V and J ends, which lost 3 bases and 2 bases, there was a span of 16 bases. The germline gives CDR1 GTSNPN, CDR2 SVGIG (reference sequence). The chain's CDR3 is CAWSLLDRTNTEAFF. The DNA for the CDR3 is TGTGCCTGGAGCCTCCTCGACAGGACTAACACTGAAGCTTTCTTT.

This chain connects TRBV9 to TRBJ1-1, with TRBD1 matching 9 bases. Per germline, CDR1 SGDLS and CDR2 YYNGEE. This CDR3 has 20 amino acids. With 0 bases clipped from V and 6 bases from J, the junction kept 21 bases outside the gene matches. CDR3 nucleotides: TGTGCCAGCAGCGTAGGAACCGGTGGGACAGGGCCACCGGGAGGGGCTGAAGCTTTCTTT. This sequence encodes CASSVGTGGTGPPGGAEAFF.

V usage is TRBV19 and J usage is TRBJ2-5; possible D gene TRBD2, 6 bases. Looked up from germline, CDR1 is LNHDA and CDR2 is SQIVND (reference sequence). V lost 5 bases, J lost 5 bases, and 18 bases lay in between. CDR3 length: 15 amino acids. The CDR3 sequence: CASSSGERRKETQYF. The CDR3 nucleotides are TGTGCCAGTAGTTCGGGGGAGCGTCGAAAGGAGACCCAGTACTTC.

The chain recombines TRBV11-2 with TRBJ2-7; 8 nucleotides match TRBD1. This CDR3 is 13 amino acids long. CDR1 SGHAT and CDR2 FQNNGV come from the germline V gene. With 7 bases clipped from V and 6 bases from J, the junction kept 8 bases outside the gene matches. CDR3 loop: CASTVGQGGEQYF. CDR3 DNA: TGTGCCAGCACCGTAGGACAGGGAGGCGAGCAGTACTTC.

The rearrangement uses TRBV6-5 and TRBJ1-2; possibly TRBD1 for D (5 bases). This CDR3 contains 14 residues. Germline V CDR1 and CDR2: MNHEY, SVGAGI. V was cut by 7 bases and J by 0 bases, with 12 bases left in between. The CDR3 bases are TGTGCCAGCACCCCCGCGGGGGCTAACTATGGCTACACCTTC. Protein sequence: CASTPAGANYGYTF.

The chain has TRBV19 and TRBJ1-1, with D unresolved. Trimming cost V 5 bases and J 13 bases, with 11 bases left between them. The CDR3 sequence is 10 residues long. Germline values: CDR1 LNHDA, CDR2 SQIVND (reference sequence). CDR3 sequence reads: CASSGTSLFF. The CDR3 DNA follows: TGTGCCAGTAGTGGCACCTCGCTTTTCTTT.